A single sample is the source of the 16 T cell receptor beta chains below, sequenced in a study of blood T cell repertoires in COVID-19. This table comes from immunoSEQ multiplex PCR, and its TCRdb copy is limited to in-frame clones, with some not included. The table lists roughly 240,000 clones, 82% of them singletons. What was sequenced was peripheral blood. These receptors were collected from a woman in her sixties or seventies with acute or convalescent COVID-19.

J is TRBJ1-5 and V is TRBV19; D is unresolved. This CDR3 has 15 amino acids. Trimming left V 3 bases short and J 1 base short, with 10 bases between. Germline-derived CDR1 and CDR2 are LNHDA and SQIVND (reference sequence). The DNA for the CDR3 is TGTGCCAGTAGTATTGGCAGGATAAGCAATCAGCCCCAGCATTTT. Translation: CASSIGRISNQPQHF.

J is TRBJ2-7 and V is TRBV3-1 (or the pseudogene TRBV3-2), with 9 bases lining up with TRBD1. The CDR3 totals 14 residues. Germline CDR1 is LGHDT and CDR2 is YNNKEL (reference sequence). Unmatched junction bases numbered 3, after V lost 4 bases and J lost 2 bases. CDR3 in amino acids: CASSLGTGPYEQYF. The DNA of the CDR3 is TGTGCCAGCAGCCTGGGGACAGGGCCCTACGAGCAGTACTTC.

Comments on this clone: Other DNA sequences in the same sample also yield this CDR3. This chain uses TRBV10-2 with TRBJ1-2, with unresolved D. Between the trimmed V and J ends, which lost 3 bases and 2 bases, there was a span of 7 bases. The CDR3 is 13 residues long. Per germline, CDR1 WSHSY and CDR2 SAAADI. CDR3 coding DNA: TGCGCCAGCAGTGAAGGAGGGAACTATGGCTACACCTTC. It translates to CASSEGGNYGYTF.

As to this clone: The identical CDR3 is also encoded by other nucleotide sequences in the sample. The gene calls are TRBV5-1 and TRBJ1-6, with 7 nucleotides matching TRBD1. Looked up from germline, CDR1 is SGHRS and CDR2 is YFSETQ. The CDR3 sequence is 14 residues long. V shed 4 bases and J 6 bases; nucleotides not matched to a gene: 4. The DNA of the CDR3 is TGCGCCAGCAGCCCACGACAGGGTAATTCACCCCTCCACTTT. Translating gives CASSPRQGNSPLHF.

In DNA, the CDR3 is TGTGCCAGTAGGGGGATCCTAAGCGGGGGCCTAGATACGCAGTATTTT. As protein: CASRGILSGGLDTQYF. The chain couples TRBV19 to TRBJ2-3; TRBD2 matches 8 bases. V trimming: 6 bases; J trimming: 5 bases; junction bases outside the gene matches: 13. Germline V gene lookup returns CDR1 LNHDA and CDR2 SQIVND (reference sequence). The CDR3 spans 16 residues.

This clone occurred once. The chain uses TRBV7-6 and TRBJ1-4; the match to TRBD1 covers 9 bases. CDR1 is SGHVS and CDR2 is FNYEAQ in the germline V gene. CDR3 length: 16 amino acids. The V and J ends lost 4 bases and 8 bases, in that order; junction bases with no gene match: 11. The DNA for the CDR3 is TGTGCCAGCAGCTCCCGGGACAGGGTGTTTGGGGAAAAACTGTTTTTT. Translating it yields CASSSRDRVFGEKLFF.

The V call is TRBV21-1, the J call TRBJ1-2; TRBD1, the table's D call, was not compared with the DNA. TRBV21-1 constitutes a pseudogene. This CDR3 is built from 18 residues. DNA of the CDR3: TGTGCCAGCAGCGTCCTTGCCAAGGACAGGGGCCTCAACTATGGCTACACCTTC. Amino acids: CASSVLAKDRGLNYGYTF.

The V gene is TRBV15, the J gene TRBJ1-2, with D perhaps TRBD1 (5 bases). Germline V gene sequence: CDR1 LNHNV, CDR2 YYDKDF (reference sequence). The V gene lost 1 base and the J gene lost 1 base, with 13 bases spanning the gap. The CDR3 runs to 16 residues. CDR3 DNA sequence: TGTGCCACCAGCAGAGCGTCAGGGCAGGTTAACTATGGCTACACCTTC. Its protein product is CATSRASGQVNYGYTF.

The chain is built from TRBV27 and TRBJ1-2; D ambiguous. Germline CDR1 MNHEY, CDR2 SMNVEV (reference sequence). The CDR3 covers 14 residues. The ends were cut back, 6 bases at V and 8 bases at J, with 19 bases in the middle. The DNA for the CDR3 is TGTGCCAGCAGCTATCCGGGCTTCACGGGAGGCTACACCTTC. This codes for CASSYPGFTGGYTF.

The CDR3 loop is CASSPGTGENTGELFF. CDR3 in DNA: TGCGCCAGCAGTCCCGGGACAGGGGAAAACACCGGGGAGCTGTTTTTT. V and J are TRBV10-2 and TRBJ2-2, with 10 bases that match TRBD1. This CDR3 is 16 amino acids long. Germline trimming cut 5 bases from V and 2 bases from J; bases unmatched to any gene: 5. CDR1 is WSHSY and CDR2 is SAAADI in the germline V gene.

This clone was seen only once. The chain recombines TRBV4-3 with TRBJ1-2; 8 bases map to TRBD1. Trimming took 4 bases from V and 1 from J; bases not matched to a gene: 5. The length of the CDR3 is 15 residues. Germline V CDR1 and CDR2: LGHNA, YSLEER. The CDR3 region has the DNA TGCGCCAGCAGCCGACCCGGACAGGGTAACTATGGCTACACCTTC. This codes for CASSRPGQGNYGYTF.

V is TRBV19 and J is TRBJ1-4; D is possibly TRBD1 (5 bases). Germline CDR1 and CDR2: LNHDA and SQIVND (reference sequence). V shed 6 bases and J shed 6 bases, with 17 bases lying between them. The CDR3 covers 15 residues. The CDR3, as DNA: TGTGCCAGTAGATTGGGGTTTAGCAGGGATGAAAAACTGTTTTTT. Translation gives CASRLGFSRDEKLFF.

This chain connects TRBV11-2 to TRBJ2-1; 11 bases agree with TRBD2. The CDR3 runs to 17 residues. Germline-derived CDR1 and CDR2 are SGHAT and FQNNGV. Trimming took 5 bases from V and 4 from J; bases not matched to a gene: 10. The CDR3 sequence: CASSQTLAGVPYNEQFF. CDR3 bases: TGTGCCAGCAGCCAAACACTAGCGGGGGTCCCTTACAATGAGCAGTTCTTC.

V is TRBV28 and J is TRBJ1-3, with D hard to call. The CDR3 loop spans 16 amino acids. Germline lookup yields CDR1 MDHEN and CDR2 SYDVKM. Between the trimmed V and J ends, which lost 0 bases and 4 bases, there was a span of 13 bases. CDR3 amino acids: CASSLWYGVEGNTIYF. DNA of the CDR3: TGTGCCAGCAGTTTATGGTACGGGGTAGAAGGAAACACCATATATTTT.

This chain links TRBV18 with TRBJ1-2; 7 positions match TRBD1. The ends lost 3 bases at V and 5 bases at J; junction bases unmatched: 3. Germline loops: CDR1 KGHSH, CDR2 LQKENI. This CDR3 region has 13 residues. In nucleotides, the CDR3 is TGTGCCAGCTCACCCGGGACAGAGTATGGCTACACCTTC. Translated, it gives CASSPGTEYGYTF. Looking up the rest from reference TRBV18 and TRBJ1-2 gives the full variable domain: NAGVMQNPRHLVRRRGQEARLRCSPMKGHSHVYWYRQLPEEGLKFMVYLQKENIIDESGMPKERFSAEFPKEGPSILRIQQVVRGDSAAYFCASSPGTEYGYTFGSGTRLTVV.

The chain links TRBV28 to TRBJ2-3; 7 bases agree with TRBD2. Germline loops: CDR1 MDHEN, CDR2 SYDVKM. Germline trimming cut 4 bases from V and 1 base from J; bases unmatched to any gene: 8. The length of the CDR3 is 16 residues. Here the CDR3 DNA reads TGTGCCAGCAGTTACGGCAGACTAGCCGGCACAGATACGCAGTATTTT. This encodes CASSYGRLAGTDTQYF.